Below, 32 T cell receptor beta chains from the same sample are listed, as sequenced in a study of beta chain features in type 1 diabetes. Study-level results: Significant though moderate, a shortening of TCRB CDR3s appeared in all four CD4+ subsets of Type 1 diabetes patients.

All of the isolated RNA was reverse transcribed, so expressed TCRB transcripts were sequenced. Using immunoSEQ multiplex PCR, the repertoire was profiled, and TCRdb retains in-frame clones only, with some absent. The sample records fewer than 300,000 clones, around 21% being singletons. Their specific antigens are unknown. The material sequenced was naive CD4+ T cells from blood. All receptors come from a woman between 40 and 55 years old with type 1 diabetes.

About this clone: Other nucleotide sequences from this sample produce the same CDR3. The J gene is TRBJ1-1, the V gene TRBV4-3, with D perhaps matching TRBD1 (6 bases). Per germline, CDR1 LGHNA and CDR2 YSLEER. Trimming removed 0 bases at V and 4 bases at J, with 9 bases between. The CDR3 totals 14 residues. The CDR3 nucleotides are TGCGCCAGCAGCCAAGAACCAGGGGCCACTGAAGCTTTCTTT. The encoded protein is CASSQEPGATEAFF.

A few counts support this clone. This chain joins TRBV30 and TRBJ1-1, with D uncertain. The germline gives CDR1 GTSNPN, CDR2 SVGIG (reference sequence). V was cut by 4 bases and J by 3 bases, with 6 bases left in between. The CDR3 runs to 11 residues. DNA for the CDR3: TGTGCCTGGATCGGGGACACTGAAGCTTTCTTT. Protein: CAWIGDTEAFF.

The rearrangement links TRBV7-2 to TRBJ2-3; D is perhaps TRBD1 (7 bases). The CDR3 consists of 13 residues. Per the germline V gene, CDR1 is SGHTA and CDR2 is FQGNSA. The germline V and J ends were trimmed by 5 bases and 4 bases, with 10 bases remaining between them. The chain's CDR3 is CASSQGGADTQYF. CDR3 sequence (DNA): TGTGCCAGCAGCCAGGGGGGTGCAGATACGCAGTATTTT.

This chain uses TRBV15 with TRBJ2-3; D is perhaps TRBD2 (6 bases). The CDR3 is 16 amino acids. Per germline, CDR1 LNHNV and CDR2 YYDKDF (reference sequence). Trimming cost V 1 base and J 5 bases, with 16 bases left between them. CDR3 sequence: CATSRGLAGWEDTQYF. The CDR3 DNA sequence: TGTGCCACCAGCAGAGGGTTGGCGGGATGGGAAGATACGCAGTATTTT. Looking up the rest from reference TRBV15 and TRBJ2-3 gives the full variable domain: DAMVIQNPRYQVTQFGKPVTLSCSQTLNHNVMYWYQQKSSQAPKLLFHYYDKDFNNEADTPDNFQSRRPNTSFCFLDIRSPGLGDTAMYLCATSRGLAGWEDTQYFGPGTRLTVL.

This rearrangement joins TRBV30 to TRBJ2-3; 15 bases fit TRBD2. This CDR3 comprises 17 residues. CDR1 GTSNPN and CDR2 SVGIG come from the germline V gene (reference sequence). The trim removed 2 bases at V and 4 bases at J, leaving 7 bases unmatched. Here the CDR3 reads CAWSRGTSGRIADTQYF. The CDR3 nucleotides are TGTGCCTGGAGTAGGGGGACTAGCGGGAGGATCGCAGATACGCAGTATTTT.

This clone has a handful of counts. V is TRBV11-3 and J is TRBJ2-3; D not certain. The CDR3 spans 12 residues. Looked up from germline, CDR1 is SGHNT and CDR2 is YENEEA. Trimming took 4 bases from V and 4 from J, leaving 6 bases between them. The CDR3 nucleotides read TGTGCCAGCAGCTCCGAGGCAGATACGCAGTATTTT. This codes for CASSSEADTQYF.

The chain carries TRBV11-1 and TRBJ2-1; TRBD2 aligns across 11 bases. V dropped 5 bases and J dropped 1; count of bases not matched to a gene: 7. The V gene's germline CDR1 is SGHAT and CDR2 FQDESV (reference sequence). The CDR3 consists of 17 residues. The CDR3 nucleotides are TGTGCCAGCAGCCTCCGGGGACTAGCGGCTTCCTACAATGAGCAGTTCTTC. Translated, it gives CASSLRGLAASYNEQFF.

V is TRBV28 and J is TRBJ2-2; tentative D call: TRBD2 (7 bases). This CDR3 is built from 13 residues. V lost 8 bases, J lost 4 bases, and 11 bases lay in between. Germline CDR1 and CDR2: MDHEN and SYDVKM. The CDR3: CASGGAVTGELFF. CDR3 coding DNA: TGTGCCAGCGGGGGGGCCGTCACCGGGGAGCTGTTTTTT.

V is TRBV29-1 and J is TRBJ2-3, with D uncertain. Trimming took 5 bases from V and 3 from J, leaving 12 bases between them. This CDR3 is built from 13 residues. Looked up from germline, CDR1 is SQVTM and CDR2 is ANQGSEA. The CDR3 sequence is CSVRGDLTDTQYF. DNA for the CDR3: TGCAGCGTTCGAGGTGATCTAACAGATACGCAGTATTTT.

The CDR3 loop reads CASSNPGMNTEAFF. Written as DNA, the CDR3 is TGTGCCAGTAGTAACCCAGGGATGAACACTGAAGCTTTCTTT. This sequence joins TRBV19 and TRBJ1-1, with a possible D match to TRBD1 (5 bases). Trimming took off 4 bases at V and 0 bases at J, with 9 bases between the two ends. Germline V gene data show CDR1 as LNHDA and CDR2 as SQIVND (reference sequence). This CDR3 spans 14 amino acids.

This clone occurred a few times. The chain recombines TRBV28 with TRBJ2-4; D uncertain. This CDR3 is 13 amino acids long. V dropped 1 base and J dropped 5 bases, with 6 bases sitting between them. CDR1 is MDHEN, CDR2 SYDVKM, per germline. CDR3 sequence (DNA): TGTGCCAGCAGTTTATACAGTCAAAACATTCAGTACTTC. Its protein product is CASSLYSQNIQYF. Based on the CDR3 plus reference TRBV28 and TRBJ2-4, the full variable domain is DVKVTQSSRYLVKRTGEKVFLECVQDMDHENMFWYRQDPGLGLRLIYFSYDVKMKEKGDIPEGYSVSREKKERFSLILESASTNQTSMYLCASSLYSQNIQYFGAGTRLSVL.

J is TRBJ2-7 and V is TRBV7-9, with D unresolved. The CDR3 totals 13 residues. Looked up from germline, CDR1 is SEHNR and CDR2 is FQNEAQ (reference sequence). V lost 5 bases and J lost 2, with 10 bases in between. CDR3 sequence: CASSPQVAYEQYF. CDR3 bases: TGTGCCAGCAGCCCTCAGGTTGCCTACGAGCAGTACTTC.

This clone was seen only a few times. The genes are TRBV5-1 and TRBJ2-1, with 9 positions matching TRBD1. The CDR3 is made up of 15 amino acids. CDR1 is SGHRS, CDR2 YFSETQ, per germline. J gave up 3 bases and V 4 bases, and 5 bases lay outside the gene matches. This CDR3 reads CASSLPGQGYNEQFF. DNA for the CDR3: TGCGCCAGCAGCCTACCGGGACAGGGCTACAATGAGCAGTTCTTC.

This clone turned up a few times. The chain recombines TRBV15 with TRBJ1-2; D gene ambiguous. This CDR3 has 13 amino acids. Per the germline V gene, CDR1 is LNHNV and CDR2 is YYDKDF (reference sequence). Trimming took 8 bases from V and 6 from J, leaving 16 bases between them. Here the CDR3 DNA reads TGTGCCACCTCGATGAACAGTTTAAATGGCTACACCTTC. Translated: CATSMNSLNGYTF.

The V call is TRBV4-3, the J call TRBJ2-5; D is possibly TRBD2 (5 bases). This CDR3 is 16 amino acids long. Germline V gene data show CDR1 as LGHNA and CDR2 as YSLEER. V lost 4 bases, J lost 5 bases, and 20 bases lay in between. The CDR3 loop reads CASSPSPWRPGETQYF. CDR3 nucleotides: TGCGCCAGCAGCCCCTCACCTTGGAGGCCTGGGGAGACCCAGTACTTC.

The chain employs TRBV28 and TRBJ1-1; D unresolved. V shed 6 bases and J shed 0 bases, with 11 bases lying between them. CDR1 and CDR2 (germline): MDHEN, SYDVKM. The CDR3 contains 14 residues. CDR3 protein: CASRLHTLNTEAFF. In DNA, the CDR3 is TGTGCCAGCAGGCTTCACACCTTGAACACTGAAGCTTTCTTT.

CDR3 sequence (DNA): TGCAGCGTTGAGGGGACAGGGGGCGTGAACACTGAAGCTTTCTTT. Protein product: CSVEGTGGVNTEAFF. This chain links TRBV29-1 with TRBJ1-1, with 12 bases lining up with TRBD1. CDR3 size: 15 residues. The junction had 2 bases not matched to a gene; V was cut back by 3 bases and J by 0 bases. In germline, CDR1 is SQVTM, CDR2 ANQGSEA. The whole variable domain, remainder taken from reference TRBV29-1 and TRBJ1-1, is SAVISQKPSRDICQRGTSLTIQCQVDSQVTMMFWYRQQPGQSLTLIATANQGSEATYESGFVIDKFPISRPNLTFSTLTVSNMSPEDSSIYLCSVEGTGGVNTEAFFGQGTRLTVV.

This clone was seen only a few times. The V and J genes are TRBV9 and TRBJ2-5; weak D call: TRBD1 (6 bases). Germline lookup yields CDR1 SGDLS and CDR2 YYNGEE. This CDR3 region has 15 residues. The ends were cut back, 4 bases at V and 1 base at J, with 14 bases in the middle. The CDR3 is CASSHRRDIQETQYF. CDR3 nucleotides: TGTGCCAGCAGCCACCGCCGGGACATCCAAGAGACCCAGTACTTC.

This sequence joins TRBV28 and TRBJ2-4; no definite D call. Trimming took off 1 base at V and 1 base at J, with 8 bases between the two ends. The CDR3 loop spans 15 amino acids. Germline lookup yields CDR1 MDHEN and CDR2 SYDVKM. CDR3 loop: CASSLLVAAKNIQYF. The CDR3, as DNA: TGTGCCAGCAGTTTATTGGTGGCTGCCAAAAACATTCAGTACTTC. Combining the CDR3 with reference TRBV28 and TRBJ2-4 gives the whole variable domain DVKVTQSSRYLVKRTGEKVFLECVQDMDHENMFWYRQDPGLGLRLIYFSYDVKMKEKGDIPEGYSVSREKKERFSLILESASTNQTSMYLCASSLLVAAKNIQYFGAGTRLSVL.

J is TRBJ2-3 and V is TRBV15; 13 bases fit TRBD2. CDR3 size: 17 residues. The V and J ends lost 1 base and 6 bases, in that order; junction bases with no gene match: 7. CDR1 and CDR2 (germline): LNHNV, YYDKDF (reference sequence). The CDR3 here is CATSRGWTSGGKDTQYF. The CDR3 region has the DNA TGTGCCACCAGCAGAGGGTGGACTAGCGGGGGAAAGGATACGCAGTATTTT. The full variable domain, in which reference TRBV15 and TRBJ2-3 provide the parts outside the CDR3, is DAMVIQNPRYQVTQFGKPVTLSCSQTLNHNVMYWYQQKSSQAPKLLFHYYDKDFNNEADTPDNFQSRRPNTSFCFLDIRSPGLGDTAMYLCATSRGWTSGGKDTQYFGPGTRLTVL.

This clone was counted between two and nine times. This rearrangement joins TRBV7-9 to TRBJ2-2; D unresolved. V lost 5 bases and J 5 bases, leaving 6 bases between the germline ends. Germline V gives CDR1 SEHNR, CDR2 FQNEAQ (reference sequence). The CDR3 loop spans 12 amino acids. DNA of the CDR3: TGTGCCAGCAGCCCCTTAACCGGGGAGCTGTTTTTT. Its translation: CASSPLTGELFF.

This clone showed up just a few times. The V gene is TRBV29-1, the J gene TRBJ1-1; the D gene is possibly TRBD1 (6 bases). Per germline, CDR1 SQVTM and CDR2 ANQGSEA. V was shortened by 7 bases and J by 1 base, with 16 bases between the two germline ends. The CDR3 covers 14 residues. The CDR3 loop reads CSARSRTANTEAFF. CDR3 nucleotide sequence: TGCAGCGCCCGATCTAGGACAGCGAACACTGAAGCTTTCTTT.

The chain recombines TRBV2 with TRBJ2-5, with 10 bases aligning to TRBD2. CDR3 length: 15 residues. V lost 5 bases and J lost 0; bases outside the gene matches: 3. CDR1 SNHLY and CDR2 FYNNEI come from the germline V gene. The CDR3, as DNA: TGTGCCAGCAGTTGGACTAGCGGTTACCAAGAGACCCAGTACTTC. Protein product: CASSWTSGYQETQYF.

This chain uses TRBV4-3 with TRBJ2-6; 9 positions agree with TRBD1. J was trimmed by 4 bases and V by 1 base; bases with no gene match: 14. CDR1 and CDR2 from the germline V gene are LGHNA and YSLEER. The CDR3 is 20 amino acids. This CDR3 is CASSQVVQGANMEGANVLTF. In DNA, the CDR3 is TGCGCCAGCAGCCAAGTTGTACAGGGGGCAAATATGGAGGGGGCCAACGTCCTGACTTTC.

This clone was counted only a few times. V is TRBV15 and J is TRBJ1-2; D unresolved. Germline V gene data show CDR1 as LNHNV and CDR2 as YYDKDF (reference sequence). This CDR3 spans 13 amino acids. Trimming shortened V by 5 bases and J by 1 base, and 8 bases separated the two germline ends. CDR3 nucleotide sequence: TGTGCCACCAGCGGAACAGATAACTATGGCTACACCTTC. Encoded protein: CATSGTDNYGYTF.

This clone was found a few times. This chain uses TRBV29-1 with TRBJ2-7; 11 bases map to TRBD2. Germline V CDR1 and CDR2: SQVTM, ANQGSEA. The CDR3 is 13 amino acids. Losses at the gene ends were 7 bases for V and 2 bases for J; bases not matched to a gene: 4. The CDR3 region has the DNA TGCAGCGCTGGACTAGCGGGTCCCTACGAGCAGTACTTC. Its protein is CSAGLAGPYEQYF.

This clone was found a few times. This chain connects TRBV10-3 to TRBJ2-7; TRBD1 agrees at 7 bases. The CDR3 spans 16 residues. CDR1 is ENHRY, CDR2 SYGVKD, per germline. Germline trimming cut 3 bases from V and 0 bases from J; bases unmatched to any gene: 8. CDR3 loop: CAISDGLRGSSYEQYF. DNA for the CDR3: TGTGCCATCAGTGATGGTCTCAGGGGGAGCTCCTACGAGCAGTACTTC.

This clone appeared a few times. V usage is TRBV7-8 and J usage is TRBJ2-7; possibly TRBD1 for D (6 bases). From germline, CDR1 is SGHVS and CDR2 FQNEAQ. This CDR3 contains 13 residues. The V and J ends lost 1 base and 5 bases respectively, with 9 bases between them. The CDR3 loop is CASSLVAGDEQYF. The CDR3 nucleotides read TGTGCCAGCAGCTTAGTGGCAGGGGACGAGCAGTACTTC.

J is TRBJ1-1 and V is TRBV5-4, with TRBD1 matching over 8 bases. CDR1 SGHNT and CDR2 YYREEE come from the germline V gene (reference sequence). V lost 10 bases and J lost 3; bases outside the gene matches: 5. The CDR3 totals 12 residues. CDR3 protein: CAVRGQDTEAFF. The CDR3 DNA reads as TGTGCCGTCAGGGGGCAGGACACTGAAGCTTTCTTT.

This clone was counted a few times. Written as DNA, the CDR3 is TGTGCCAGCAGTTTATCAGAGGGTTCAGATACGCAGTATTTT. The encoded protein is CASSLSEGSDTQYF. The chain recombines TRBV27 with TRBJ2-3; TRBD2 might be the D (5 bases). The CDR3 is made up of 14 amino acids. Trimming left V 0 bases short and J 4 bases short, with 8 bases between. Germline loops: CDR1 MNHEY, CDR2 SMNVEV (reference sequence).

The chain joins TRBV21-1 to TRBJ1-2; no check of the table's D call, TRBD1, against the DNA was made. TRBV21-1 is a recognized pseudogene. The CDR3 totals 13 residues. CDR3 sequence reads: CASRRTGLYGYTF. The CDR3 DNA follows: TGTGCCAGCAGGAGGACAGGGCTCTATGGCTACACCTTC.

This clone was recorded a few times. The rearrangement uses TRBV18 and TRBJ2-7; a weak D match, TRBD2 (7 bases). The CDR3 is 14 amino acids. Trimming removed 1 base at V and 6 bases at J, with 13 bases between. The germline CDR1 and CDR2 sequences are KGHSH and LQKENI. Written as DNA, the CDR3 is TGTGCCAGCTCACCACAAGCAGGGGAGGGCGAGCAGTACTTC. As protein: CASSPQAGEGEQYF.